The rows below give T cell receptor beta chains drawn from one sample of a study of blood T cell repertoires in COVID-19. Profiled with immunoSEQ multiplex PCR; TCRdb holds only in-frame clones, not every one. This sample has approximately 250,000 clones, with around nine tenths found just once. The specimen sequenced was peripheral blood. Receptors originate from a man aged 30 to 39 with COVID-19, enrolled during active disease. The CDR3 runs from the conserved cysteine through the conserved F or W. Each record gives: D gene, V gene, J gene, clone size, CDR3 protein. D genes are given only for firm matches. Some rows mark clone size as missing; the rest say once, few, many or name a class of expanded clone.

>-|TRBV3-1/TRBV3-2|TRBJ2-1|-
CASSQVVSGNEQFF
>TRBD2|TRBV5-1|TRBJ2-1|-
CASSLGLAGIDEQFF
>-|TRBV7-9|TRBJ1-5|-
CASSPGGDGNQPQHF
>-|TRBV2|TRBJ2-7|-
CASRSTNFYEQYF
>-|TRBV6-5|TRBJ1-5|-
CASDKWLGQPQHF
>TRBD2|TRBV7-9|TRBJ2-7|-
CASHPSGGSHEQYF
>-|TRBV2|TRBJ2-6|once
CASKSVGDFSGANVLTF
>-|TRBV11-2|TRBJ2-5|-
CASRFAGRRDSETQYF
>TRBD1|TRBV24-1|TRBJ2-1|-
CASAGDRGNEQFF
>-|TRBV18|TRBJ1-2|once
CASSPRPNLKTALRGGYTF
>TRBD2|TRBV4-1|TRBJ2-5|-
CASSQEFAGGLQETQYF
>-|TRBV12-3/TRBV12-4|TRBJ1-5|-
CASSGGSYQPQHF
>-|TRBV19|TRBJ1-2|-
CASNVGGALGYTF
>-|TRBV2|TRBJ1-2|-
CASSEFIEFGYGYTF
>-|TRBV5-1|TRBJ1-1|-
CASSPDGVNTEAFF
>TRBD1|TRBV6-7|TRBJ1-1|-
CASSSDRGDRAFF
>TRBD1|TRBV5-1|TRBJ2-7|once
CASSPGQTSGPYEQYF
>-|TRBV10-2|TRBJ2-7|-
CASSEPSQGSGEQYF
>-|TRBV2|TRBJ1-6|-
CASSGGHSYNSPLHF
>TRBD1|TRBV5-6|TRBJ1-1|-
CASSSTGTGGYFTEAFF